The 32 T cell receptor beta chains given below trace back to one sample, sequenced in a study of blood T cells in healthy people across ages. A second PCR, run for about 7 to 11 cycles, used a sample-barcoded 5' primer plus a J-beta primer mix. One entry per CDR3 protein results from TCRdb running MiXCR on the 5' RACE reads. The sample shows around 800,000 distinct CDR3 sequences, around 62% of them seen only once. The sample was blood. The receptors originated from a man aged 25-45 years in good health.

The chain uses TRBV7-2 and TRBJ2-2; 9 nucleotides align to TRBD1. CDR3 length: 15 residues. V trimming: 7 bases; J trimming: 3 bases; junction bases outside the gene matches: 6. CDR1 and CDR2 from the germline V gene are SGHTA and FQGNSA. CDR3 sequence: CASNPGQGYTGELFF. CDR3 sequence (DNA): TGTGCCAGCAATCCGGGACAGGGTTACACCGGGGAGCTGTTTTTT.

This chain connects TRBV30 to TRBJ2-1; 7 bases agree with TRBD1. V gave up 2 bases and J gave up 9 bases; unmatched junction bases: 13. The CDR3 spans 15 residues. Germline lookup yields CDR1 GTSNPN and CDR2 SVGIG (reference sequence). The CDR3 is CAWSPFYKGAGEQFF. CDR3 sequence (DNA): TGTGCCTGGAGTCCATTTTATAAGGGGGCTGGTGAGCAGTTCTTC.

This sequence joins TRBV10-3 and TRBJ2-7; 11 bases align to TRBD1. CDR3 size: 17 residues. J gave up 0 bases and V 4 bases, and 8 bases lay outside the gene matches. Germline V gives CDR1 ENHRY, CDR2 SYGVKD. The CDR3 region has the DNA TGTGCCATCAGTGTCCCGGGACAGGGGGAGAGCTCCTACGAGCAGTACTTC. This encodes CAISVPGQGESSYEQYF.

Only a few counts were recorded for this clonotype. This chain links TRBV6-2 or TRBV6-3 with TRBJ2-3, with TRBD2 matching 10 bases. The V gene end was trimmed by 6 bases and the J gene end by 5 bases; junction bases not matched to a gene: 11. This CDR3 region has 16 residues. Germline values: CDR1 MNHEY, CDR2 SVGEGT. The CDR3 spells CASSPRGAGGKDTQYF. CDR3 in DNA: TGTGCCAGCAGCCCCCGGGGAGCGGGGGGGAAAGATACGCAGTATTTT.

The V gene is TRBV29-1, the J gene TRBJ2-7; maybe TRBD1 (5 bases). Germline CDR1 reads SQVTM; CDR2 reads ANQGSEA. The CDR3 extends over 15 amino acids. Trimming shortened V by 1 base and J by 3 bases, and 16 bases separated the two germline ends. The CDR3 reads CSVEGLEGVGYEQYF. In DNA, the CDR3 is TGCAGCGTTGAAGGGCTGGAAGGGGTAGGCTACGAGCAGTACTTC.

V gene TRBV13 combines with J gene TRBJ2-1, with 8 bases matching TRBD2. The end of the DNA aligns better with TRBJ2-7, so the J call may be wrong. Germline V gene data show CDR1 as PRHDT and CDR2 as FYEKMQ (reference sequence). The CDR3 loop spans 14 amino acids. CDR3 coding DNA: TGTGCCAGCAGCTCCGGGGGGGCCCATATCGAGCAGTACTTC. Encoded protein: CASSSGGAHIEQYF.

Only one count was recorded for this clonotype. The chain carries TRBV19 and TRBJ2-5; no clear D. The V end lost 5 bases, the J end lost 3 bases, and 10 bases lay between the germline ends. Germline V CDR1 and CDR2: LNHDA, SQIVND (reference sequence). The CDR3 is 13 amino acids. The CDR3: CASSPHRKETQYF. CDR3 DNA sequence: TGTGCCAGTAGTCCCCACCGGAAAGAGACCCAGTACTTC.

CDR3 loop: CASSYTARQGAYEQYF. As DNA, the CDR3 is TGTGCCAGCAGTTACACAGCCCGACAGGGAGCCTACGAGCAGTACTTC. V gene TRBV28 combines with J gene TRBJ2-7; 7 nucleotides agree with TRBD1. V lost 4 bases to trimming and J lost 2 bases; unmatched junction nucleotides: 11. The CDR3 spans 16 residues. Germline CDR1 and CDR2: MDHEN and SYDVKM.

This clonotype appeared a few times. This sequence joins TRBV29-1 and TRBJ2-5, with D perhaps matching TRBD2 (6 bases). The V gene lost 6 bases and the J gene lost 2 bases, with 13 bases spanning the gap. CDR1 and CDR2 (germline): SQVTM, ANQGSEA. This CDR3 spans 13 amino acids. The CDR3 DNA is TGCAGCGTCCTCCGTGGAGGGCAAGAGACCCAGTACTTC. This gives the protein CSVLRGGQETQYF. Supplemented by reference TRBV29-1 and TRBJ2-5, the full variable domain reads SAVISQKPSRDICQRGTSLTIQCQVDSQVTMMFWYRQQPGQSLTLIATANQGSEATYESGFVIDKFPISRPNLTFSTLTVSNMSPEDSSIYLCSVLRGGQETQYFGPGTRLLVL.

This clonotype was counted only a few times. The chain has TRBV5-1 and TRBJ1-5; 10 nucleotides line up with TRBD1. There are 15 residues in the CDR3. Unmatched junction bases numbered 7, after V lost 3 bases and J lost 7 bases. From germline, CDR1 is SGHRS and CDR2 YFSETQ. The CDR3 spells CASSSDGQGGQPQHF. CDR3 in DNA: TGCGCCAGCAGCTCGGACGGACAGGGGGGACAGCCCCAGCATTTT.

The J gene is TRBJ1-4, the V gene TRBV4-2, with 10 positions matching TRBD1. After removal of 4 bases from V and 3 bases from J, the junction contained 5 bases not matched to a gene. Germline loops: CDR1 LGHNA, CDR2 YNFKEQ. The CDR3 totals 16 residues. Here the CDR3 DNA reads TGTGCCAGCAGCCCCGGACAGGGGGAGGCTAATGAAAAACTGTTTTTT. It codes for CASSPGQGEANEKLFF.

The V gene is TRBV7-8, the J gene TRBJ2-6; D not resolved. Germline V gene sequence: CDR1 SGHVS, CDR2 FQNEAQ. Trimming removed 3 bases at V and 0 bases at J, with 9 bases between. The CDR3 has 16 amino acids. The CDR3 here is CASSFHDNSGANVLTF. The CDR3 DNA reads TGTGCCAGCAGCTTTCACGACAACTCTGGGGCCAACGTCCTGACTTTC. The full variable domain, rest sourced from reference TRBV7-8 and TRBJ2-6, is GAGVSQSPRYKVAKRGQDVALRCDPISGHVSLFWYQQALGQGPEFLTYFQNEAQLDKSGLPSDRFFAERPEGSVSTLKIQRTQQEDSAVYLCASSFHDNSGANVLTFGAGSRLTVL.

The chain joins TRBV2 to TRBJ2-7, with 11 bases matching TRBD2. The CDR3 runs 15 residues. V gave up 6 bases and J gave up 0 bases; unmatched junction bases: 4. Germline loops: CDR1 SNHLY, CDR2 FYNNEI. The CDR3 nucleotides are TGTGCCAGCAGAGCCACTAGCGGGGGCTCCTACGAGCAGTACTTC. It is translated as CASRATSGGSYEQYF.

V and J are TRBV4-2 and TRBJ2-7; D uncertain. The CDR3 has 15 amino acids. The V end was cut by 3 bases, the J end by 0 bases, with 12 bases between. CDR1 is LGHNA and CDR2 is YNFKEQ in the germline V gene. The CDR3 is CASSQNLVYSYEQYF. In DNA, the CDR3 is TGTGCCAGCAGCCAGAATCTGGTATACTCCTACGAGCAGTACTTC.

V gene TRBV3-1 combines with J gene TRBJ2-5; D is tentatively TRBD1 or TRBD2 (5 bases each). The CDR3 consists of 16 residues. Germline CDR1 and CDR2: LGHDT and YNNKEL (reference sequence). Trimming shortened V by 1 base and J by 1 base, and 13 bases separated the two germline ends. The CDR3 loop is CASSQGLQGPQETQYF. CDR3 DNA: TGTGCCAGCAGCCAAGGGCTCCAGGGACCCCAAGAGACCCAGTACTTC.

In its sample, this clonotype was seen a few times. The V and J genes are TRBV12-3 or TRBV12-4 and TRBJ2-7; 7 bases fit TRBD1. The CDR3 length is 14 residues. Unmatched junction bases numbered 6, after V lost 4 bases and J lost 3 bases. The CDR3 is CASSSGTEIYEQYF. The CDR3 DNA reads TGTGCCAGCAGTTCCGGGACAGAGATCTACGAGCAGTACTTC.

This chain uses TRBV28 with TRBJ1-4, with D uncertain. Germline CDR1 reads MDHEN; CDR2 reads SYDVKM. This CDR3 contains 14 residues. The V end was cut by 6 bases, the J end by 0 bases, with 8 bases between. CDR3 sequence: CASRETATNEKLFF. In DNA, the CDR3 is TGTGCCAGCAGAGAGACCGCAACTAATGAAAAACTGTTTTTT.

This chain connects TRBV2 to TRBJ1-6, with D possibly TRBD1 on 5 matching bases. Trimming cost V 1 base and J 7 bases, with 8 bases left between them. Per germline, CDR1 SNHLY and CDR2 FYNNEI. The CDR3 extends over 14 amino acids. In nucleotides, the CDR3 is TGTGCCAGCAGTGAAGGCAGGGAGAATTCACCCCTCCACTTT. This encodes CASSEGRENSPLHF.

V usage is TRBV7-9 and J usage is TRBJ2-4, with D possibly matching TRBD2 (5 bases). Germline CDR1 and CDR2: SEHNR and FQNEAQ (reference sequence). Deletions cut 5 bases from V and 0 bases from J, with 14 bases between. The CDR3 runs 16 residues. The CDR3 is CASSPRGELAKNIQYF. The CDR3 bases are TGTGCCAGCAGCCCCCGGGGAGAGTTAGCCAAAAACATTCAGTACTTC.

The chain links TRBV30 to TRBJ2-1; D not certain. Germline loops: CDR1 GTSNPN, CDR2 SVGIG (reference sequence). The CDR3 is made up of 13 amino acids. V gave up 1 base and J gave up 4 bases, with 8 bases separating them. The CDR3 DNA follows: TGTGCCTGGAGTGATGCGCCGTACAATGAGCAGTTCTTC. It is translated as CAWSDAPYNEQFF.

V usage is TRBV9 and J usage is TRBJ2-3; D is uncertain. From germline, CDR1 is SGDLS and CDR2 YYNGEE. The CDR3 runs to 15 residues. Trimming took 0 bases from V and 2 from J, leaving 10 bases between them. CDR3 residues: CASSVDPSPTDTQYF. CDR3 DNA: TGTGCCAGCAGCGTAGATCCCAGTCCCACAGATACGCAGTATTTT. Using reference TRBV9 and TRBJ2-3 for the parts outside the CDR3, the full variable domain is DSGVTQTPKHLITATGQRVTLRCSPRSGDLSVYWYQQSLDQGLQFLIQYYNGEERAKGNILERFSAQQFPDLHSELNLSSLELGDSALYFCASSVDPSPTDTQYFGPGTRLTVL.

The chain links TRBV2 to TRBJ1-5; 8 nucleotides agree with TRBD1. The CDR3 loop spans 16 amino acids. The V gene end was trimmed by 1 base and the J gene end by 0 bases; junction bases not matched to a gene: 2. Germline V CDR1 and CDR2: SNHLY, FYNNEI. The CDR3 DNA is TGTGCCAGCAGTGAAGGGGACAGGTATAGCAATCAGCCCCAGCATTTT. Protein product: CASSEGDRYSNQPQHF. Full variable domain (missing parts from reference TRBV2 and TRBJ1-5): EPEVTQTPSHQVTQMGQEVILRCVPISNHLYFYWYRQILGQKVEFLVSFYNNEISEKSEIFDDQFSVERPDGSNFTLKIRSTKLEDSAMYFCASSEGDRYSNQPQHFGDGTRLSIL.

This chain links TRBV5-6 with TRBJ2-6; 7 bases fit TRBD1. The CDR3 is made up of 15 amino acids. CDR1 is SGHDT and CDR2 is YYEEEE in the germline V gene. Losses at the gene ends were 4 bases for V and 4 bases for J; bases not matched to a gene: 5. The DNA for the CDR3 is TGTGCCAGCAGCCGAGGGACAGTCGGGGCCAACGTCCTGACTTTC. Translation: CASSRGTVGANVLTF.

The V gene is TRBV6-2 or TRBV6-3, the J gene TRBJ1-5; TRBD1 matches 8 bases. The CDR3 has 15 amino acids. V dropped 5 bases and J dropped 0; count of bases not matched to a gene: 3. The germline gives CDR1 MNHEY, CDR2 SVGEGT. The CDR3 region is CASSGQGNSNQPQHF. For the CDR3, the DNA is TGTGCCAGCAGTGGACAGGGCAATAGCAATCAGCCCCAGCATTTT.

CDR3 DNA: TGTGCCATCAGTGAGTCAGACAGCCACCAAGAGACCCAGTACTTC. Protein product: CAISESDSHQETQYF. This chain links TRBV10-3 with TRBJ2-5; a weak D match, TRBD1 (5 bases). This CDR3 has 15 amino acids. V lost 0 bases and J 0 bases, leaving 8 bases between the germline ends. CDR1 ENHRY and CDR2 SYGVKD come from the germline V gene.

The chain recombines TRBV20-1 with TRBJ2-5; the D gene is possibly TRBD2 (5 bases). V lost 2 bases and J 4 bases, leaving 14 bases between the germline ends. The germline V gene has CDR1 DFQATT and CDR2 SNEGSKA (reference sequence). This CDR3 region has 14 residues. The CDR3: CSARIGTRGETQYF. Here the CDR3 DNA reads TGCAGTGCTAGAATCGGAACCCGGGGAGAGACCCAGTACTTC.

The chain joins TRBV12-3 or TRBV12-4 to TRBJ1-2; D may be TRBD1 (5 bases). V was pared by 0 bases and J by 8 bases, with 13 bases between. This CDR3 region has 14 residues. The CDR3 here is CASSLARDPAGYTF. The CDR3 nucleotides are TGTGCCAGCAGTTTAGCGCGGGACCCCGCGGGCTACACCTTC.

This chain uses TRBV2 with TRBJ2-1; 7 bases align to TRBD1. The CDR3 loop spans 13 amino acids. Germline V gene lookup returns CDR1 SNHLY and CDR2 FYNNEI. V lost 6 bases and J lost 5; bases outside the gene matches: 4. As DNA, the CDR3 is TGTGCCAGCAGGACCGGGACAGACAATGAGCAGTTCTTC. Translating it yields CASRTGTDNEQFF.

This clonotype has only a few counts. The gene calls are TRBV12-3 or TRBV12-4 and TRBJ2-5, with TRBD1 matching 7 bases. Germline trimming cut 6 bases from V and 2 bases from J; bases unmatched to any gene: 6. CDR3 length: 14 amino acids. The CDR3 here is CASRIDRAQETQYF. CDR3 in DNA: TGTGCCAGCAGAATAGACAGGGCTCAAGAGACCCAGTACTTC.

The CDR3 nucleotides are TGTGCCAGCAGTTTACCCAACTCCTACAATGAGCAGTTCTTC. Its translation is CASSLPNSYNEQFF. The chain employs TRBV28 and TRBJ2-1; D is uncertain. Germline CDR1 and CDR2: MDHEN and SYDVKM. The CDR3 spans 14 residues. The ends were cut back, 2 bases at V and 0 bases at J, with 5 bases in the middle.

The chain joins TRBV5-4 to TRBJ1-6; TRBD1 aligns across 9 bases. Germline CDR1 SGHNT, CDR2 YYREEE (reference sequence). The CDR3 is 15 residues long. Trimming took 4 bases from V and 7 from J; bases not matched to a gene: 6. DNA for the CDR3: TGTGCCAGCAGCCTACCCGGGACAGGGAATTCACCCCTCCACTTT. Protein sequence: CASSLPGTGNSPLHF.

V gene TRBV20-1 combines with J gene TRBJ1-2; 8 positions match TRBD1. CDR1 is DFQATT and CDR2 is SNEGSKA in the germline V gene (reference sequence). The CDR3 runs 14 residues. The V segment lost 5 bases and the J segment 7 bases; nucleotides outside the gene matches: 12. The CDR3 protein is CSAGTGIDGFGYTF. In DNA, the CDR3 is TGCAGTGCTGGGACAGGAATAGATGGTTTTGGCTACACCTTC.